This TCR beta chain derives from a study of molecular identifiers for immune sequencing clone quantification. Study information: Replicate experiments took RNA from approximately 20,000 or 100,000 naive CD8 cells, divided it five ways and sequenced four. Study observations and caveats: Reports indicate spiked Jurkat TCR RNA from one cell could be found among around 970,000 naive cells. Naive cells had under 1% of molecules in clones above 20 RNA copies, effectors over 99%.

V was clipped by 6 bases and J by 2 bases, with 8 bases between them. From germline, CDR1 is MNHEY and CDR2 SVGEGT. This CDR3 has 12 amino acids. This clonotype is categorized as medium-sized. The target antigen is unknown. Library preparation followed earlier protocols using designated TCR primers. TCRdb called the PCR reads again in MiXCR, with one record for every CDR3 protein. The sample contains roughly 12,000 distinct CDR3 sequences, around 15% of which appear only once. The sequence derives from a human donor in good health. Some libraries in this study had Jurkat cell RNA spiked in. The chain recombines TRBV6-2 or TRBV6-3 with TRBJ2-7, with D unclear. Specimen: naive CD8+ T cells from blood, with Jurkat cell RNA spiked in. The subset denotes: FACS-sorted CD8+CD4-CCR7+CD45RA+ naive T cells. The CDR3 coding sequence is TGTGCCAGCAGAAGTAGTGCCTACGAGCAGTACTTC. Protein sequence: CASRSSAYEQYF.